This T cell receptor beta chain was observed in a study of CD8 T cells in Susac syndrome. The study sequenced TCR beta in blood CD8+ and CD4+ T cells. Negative isolation yielded CD4+ and CD8+ T cells, and FACS enriched TEMRA cells. Random hexamers served to reverse transcribe about 0.5 to 1 ug RNA. Amplification of the TCR beta CDR3 was carried out by immunoSEQ multiplex PCR, which spanned a total of 54 Vbeta and 13 Jbeta segments. Each CDR3 protein is one row after TCRdb ran MiXCR on the immunoSEQ multiplex PCR reads. The sample lists 110,000 or so distinct CDR3 sequences; less than 97% were seen once. This clonotype originated in a human donor in good health. What was sequenced was CD4+ T cells from PBMCs.

The CDR3 DNA is TGTGCCACTACTCGGTCCCGCACAGATACGCAGTATTTT. Its protein product is CATTRSRTDTQYF. The J gene is TRBJ2-3, the V gene TRBV15; D call uncertain. The V end lost 9 bases, the J end lost 1 base, and 11 bases lay between the germline ends. From germline, CDR1 is LNHNV and CDR2 YYDKDF (reference sequence). The CDR3 loop spans 13 amino acids.